This is a list of T cell receptor beta chains from one sample in a study of T cell responses to AZD1222 COVID-19 vaccine. Sequenced by immunoSEQ multiplex PCR; TCRdb stores in-frame clones only, minus some. The sample yields approximately 100,000 clones, roughly nine tenths seen once. Sequencing used peripheral blood, obtained on day 0 of AZD1222 vaccination. The receptors here all came from an adult in good health. Both conserved end residues are part of each CDR3. Each record gives: J gene, V gene, D gene, clone size, CDR3 DNA, CDR3 protein. A D gene is named only where the DNA matches it firmly. Clone size appears in some rows only: once, few, many, or a class for an expanded clone.

TRBJ1-1,TRBV5-1,.,.,TGCGCCAGCAGTCGGGGGATGCGGGGCGCGGACACTGAAGCTTTCTTT,CASSRGMRGADTEAFF
TRBJ1-5,TRBV2,.,.,TGTGCCAGCAGTGAACTGGGGTTTAGCAATCAGCCCCAGCATTTT,CASSELGFSNQPQHF
TRBJ1-5,TRBV9,TRBD1,.,TGTGCCAGCAGCGTAGGAGGACAGGGGCCTGTGTGTTGCAATCAGCCCCAGCATTTT,CASSVGGQGPVCCNQPQHF
TRBJ2-7,TRBV7-8,.,.,TGTGCCAGCAGCGTAAGGGACACCGCCTACGAGCAGTACTTC,CASSVRDTAYEQYF
TRBJ1-1,TRBV27,TRBD1,.,TGTGCCAGCGGCGATCCATCCCGGGACAGAGAGAACACTGAAGCTTTCTTT,CASGDPSRDRENTEAFF
TRBJ1-2,TRBV30,.,.,TGTGCCTGGACCCCGACAAACGGTATGATCTTC,CAWTPTNGMIF
TRBJ2-1,TRBV4-1,TRBD2,.,TGCCCCAGCAGCCCACAGTATCAGGGAGGGCCATACAATGAGCAGTTCTTC,CPSSPQYQGGPYNEQFF
TRBJ2-1,TRBV28,.,.,TGTGCCACCCTCGGAGGGCCGGGGCCCTACAATGAGCAGTTCTTC,CATLGGPGPYNEQFF
TRBJ2-7,TRBV2,.,few,TGTGCCAGCAGTGAACAGGGGAGGTACGAGCAGTACTTC,CASSEQGRYEQYF
TRBJ2-1,TRBV18,.,.,TGTGCCAGCTCCCCCGTAGGGGACGAGCAGTTCTTC,CASSPVGDEQFF
TRBJ1-1,TRBV28,.,.,TGTGCCAGCAGTTTATTGCCGGGGCAGGGCACTGAAGCTTTCTTT,CASSLLPGQGTEAFF
TRBJ2-7,TRBV7-9,TRBD1,.,TGTGCCAGCAGCTTACTGTCAGGGGGTCTCGAGCAGTACTTC,CASSLLSGGLEQYF
TRBJ2-1,TRBV2,.,.,TGTGCCAGCGCCACCGGGACGGGGAGCAATGAGCAGTTCTTC,CASATGTGSNEQFF
TRBJ1-1,TRBV28,TRBD1,.,TGTGCCAGCAGTTTACTAAGGACAGGGCGAAATGAAGCTTTCTTT,CASSLLRTGRNEAFF
TRBJ1-4,TRBV7-9,.,.,TGTGCCAGCAGCTTAGGACAAGGGCTTCTTGAAAAACTGTTTTTT,CASSLGQGLLEKLFF
TRBJ1-2,TRBV5-1,.,.,TGCGCCAGCAGGGACAGAACCTATGGCTACACCTTC,CASRDRTYGYTF
TRBJ1-2,TRBV28,.,once,TGTGCCAGCAGTTTAAGGGGGTATGGCTACACCTTC,CASSLRGYGYTF
TRBJ1-1,TRBV2,.,.,TGTGCCAGCAGTGTTGATTCTAACACTGAAGCTTTCTTT,CASSVDSNTEAFF
TRBJ1-2,TRBV28,.,.,TGTGCCAGACAGGCTACCTATGGCTACACCTTC,CARQATYGYTF
TRBJ1-2,TRBV24-1,TRBD1,few,TGTGCCACCAGTGATCCCGGGACAGCTACCCTTGGCTATGGCTACACCTTC,CATSDPGTATLGYGYTF
TRBJ2-3,TRBV5-6,TRBD2,.,TGTGCCAGCAGCTTGGAGGCCGGGGGGTCCACAGATACGCAGTATTTT,CASSLEAGGSTDTQYF
TRBJ2-4,TRBV5-5,.,.,TGTGCCAGCAGCTTCCAGGGTGAGGCCAAAAACATTCAGTACTTC,CASSFQGEAKNIQYF
TRBJ2-1,TRBV10-2,.,few,TGCGCCATCCGAAACTCCTACTCCTACAATGAGCAGTTCTTC,CAIRNSYSYNEQFF
TRBJ1-5,TRBV6-5,.,.,TGTGCCAGCAGGACTACAGGTTTCGGGCAGCCCCAGCATTTT,CASRTTGFGQPQHF
TRBJ2-7,TRBV18,.,.,TGTGCCAGCTCGTCCCTGGGCGAGCAGTACTTC,CASSSLGEQYF
TRBJ1-6,TRBV27,TRBD1,.,TGTGCCAGCAGTTCCTACGACAGGGGAGGGAATTCACCCCTCCACTTT,CASSSYDRGGNSPLHF
TRBJ2-3,TRBV11-3,.,.,TGTGCCAGCAGCCCCCTGGGACAAGATTTAATCACAGATACGCAGTATTTT,CASSPLGQDLITDTQYF
TRBJ2-1,TRBV11-1,.,.,TGTGCCAGCAGCCCACTCTGGCAGGGTGGGGATCAGTTCTTC,CASSPLWQGGDQFF
TRBJ2-7,TRBV15,.,.,TGTGCCACCAGCAGAGATGCAGCAACTAGTAGTTACGAGCAGTACTTC,CATSRDAATSSYEQYF
TRBJ2-3,TRBV4-1,.,.,TGCGCCAGCAGCCAAAATCCTAACAGGGTCGGCACAGATACGCAGTATTTT,CASSQNPNRVGTDTQYF
TRBJ1-2,TRBV7-9,.,few,TGTGCCAGCAGCTCTACCGGGAGCGGCTACACCTTC,CASSSTGSGYTF
TRBJ2-7,TRBV6-2/TRBV6-3,.,medium-sized,TGTGCCAGCAGCGACCGGGAGTACTACGAGCAGTACTTC,CASSDREYYEQYF
TRBJ2-3,TRBV7-2,TRBD2,.,TGTGCCAGCAGCTTAATTGGGGCGGCTAGCGGGAGCGCTTTGTATACGCAGTATTTT,CASSLIGAASGSALYTQYF
TRBJ1-2,TRBV7-6,.,.,TGTGCCAGCAGCGACGGGACCGCGCGGGGCTACACCTTC,CASSDGTARGYTF
TRBJ1-6,TRBV2,.,.,TGTGCCAGCAAGTCGTGGGACTCGTACAATTCACCCCTCCACTTT,CASKSWDSYNSPLHF
TRBJ2-2,TRBV28,TRBD1,.,TGTGCCACCCGAACAGGGGGCGCGAACACCGGGGAGCTGTTTTTT,CATRTGGANTGELFF
TRBJ2-7,TRBV21-1,.,.,TGTGCCAGCAGCAAATTTTGTGGGACAGGATCTTACGAGCAGTACTTC,CASSKFCGTGSYEQYF
TRBJ1-1,TRBV6-5,TRBD1,.,TGTGCCAGCCGCGGGACAGCGCCTTTCTTT,CASRGTAPFF
TRBJ2-2,TRBV10-3,TRBD1,.,TGTGCCATCAGTGAGAGGACAGGAGGAACCGGGGAGCTGTTTTTT,CAISERTGGTGELFF
TRBJ1-2,TRBV27,.,.,TGTGCCTTGCTGGCCGGGAACGGCTACACCTTC,CALLAGNGYTF
TRBJ2-2,TRBV7-3,.,.,TGTGCCAGCAGCTTAAGGCGGAGCTACACCGGGGAGCTGTTTTTT,CASSLRRSYTGELFF
TRBJ2-3,TRBV7-9,.,once,TGTGCCAGCAGCCCCCAGGGAGATACGCAGTATTTT,CASSPQGDTQYF
TRBJ2-1,TRBV18,.,.,TGTGCCAGCTCACCCCCGTCCAGGGCCACCAACAATGAGCAGTTCTTC,CASSPPSRATNNEQFF
TRBJ2-2,TRBV6-2/TRBV6-3,TRBD2,.,TGTGCCAGCAGTTACTCAAGCGGGAGGCCGAACACCGGGGAGCTGTTTTTT,CASSYSSGRPNTGELFF
TRBJ1-2,TRBV15,.,.,TGTGCCACCAGCAGAGGGGTGGCCCAGGGTTATGGCTACACCTTC,CATSRGVAQGYGYTF
TRBJ1-2,TRBV7-8,.,.,TGTGCCAGCAGCTTAGGTTCGCGAGGTGGCTACACCTTC,CASSLGSRGGYTF
TRBJ2-1,TRBV18,.,.,TGTGCCAGCTCAGCTACGTGGGGTTCCAATGAGCAGTTCTTC,CASSATWGSNEQFF
TRBJ1-2,TRBV12-3/TRBV12-4,.,.,TGTGCCAGCAGTTTCGGGGGGCAGTATGGCTACACCTTC,CASSFGGQYGYTF
TRBJ1-2,TRBV10-3,.,.,TGTGCCACCGAAGGAGGGAATGGCTACACCTTC,CATEGGNGYTF
TRBJ2-2,TRBV20-1,TRBD2,.,TGCAGTGCTAGTCCCCGGGACTACCCCACCGGGGAGCTGTTTTTT,CSASPRDYPTGELFF
TRBJ1-1,TRBV19,.,.,TGTGCCAGTAGTATTAAGGGGTATACGAACACTGAAGCTTTCTTT,CASSIKGYTNTEAFF
TRBJ2-5,TRBV9,.,.,TGTGCCAGCAGCGTATTGTCGGGTGCCTTCGGGGGAGAGACCCAGTACTTC,CASSVLSGAFGGETQYF